The 4 T cell receptor beta chains presented below share a single source sample, sequenced in a study of T cells in Graves' hyperthyroidism and ophthalmopathy. Amplified TCR beta CDR3 regions derived from RNA transcripts. Carried out on the TCR CDR3, a first-round RT-PCR used the HTBI primer set. From the multiplex PCR reads, TCRdb called clonotypes with MiXCR, one entry per CDR3 protein. The sample holds about 260,000 distinct CDR3 sequences, approximately 21% seen once. The sample was blood. These receptors came from a young man with Graves' ophthalmopathy.

This clonotype was found many times. V usage is TRBV11-2 and J usage is TRBJ2-7; the D is unclear. This CDR3 region has 12 residues. Germline assignment: CDR1 SGHAT and CDR2 FQNNGV. Trimming took off 1 base at V and 6 bases at J, with 7 bases between the two ends. This CDR3 reads CASSLVPGEQYF. The DNA for the CDR3 is TGTGCCAGCAGCTTAGTCCCGGGCGAGCAGTACTTC. Together with reference TRBV11-2 and TRBJ2-7, the CDR3 gives the full variable domain: EAGVAQSPRYKIIEKRQSVAFWCNPISGHATLYWYQQILGQGPKLLIQFQNNGVVDDSQLPKDRFSAERLKGVDSTLKIQPAKLEDSAVYLCASSLVPGEQYFGPGTRLTVT.

The genes are TRBV15 and TRBJ1-4; a possible D gene is TRBD1 (5 bases). This CDR3 has 14 amino acids. Trimming left V 6 bases short and J 8 bases short, with 16 bases between. Germline CDR1 LNHNV, CDR2 YYDKDF (reference sequence). The CDR3 nucleotides are TGTGCCACCAGGGGGACTGCTAGAGGGGAAAAACTGTTTTTT. This translates into CATRGTARGEKLFF.

This clonotype has at least ten counts. The genes are TRBV7-9 and TRBJ2-7; tentatively, D is TRBD1 or TRBD2 (5 bases each). The V end lost 1 base, the J end lost 3 bases, and 10 bases lay between the germline ends. The CDR3 totals 14 residues. CDR1 and CDR2 from the germline V gene are SEHNR and FQNEAQ (reference sequence). Here the CDR3 reads CASSLGGRHYEQYF. The CDR3 DNA sequence: TGTGCCAGCAGCTTAGGGGGACGGCACTACGAGCAGTACTTC.

This clonotype has at least ten counts. The chain uses TRBV6-2 or TRBV6-3 and TRBJ2-7, with TRBD2 matching 13 bases. From germline, CDR1 is MNHEY and CDR2 SVGEGT. This CDR3 has 21 amino acids. The V and J ends lost 2 bases and 0 bases, in that order; junction bases with no gene match: 16. CDR3 region: CASSYTGTSGNMAPLSYEQYF. As DNA, the CDR3 is TGTGCCAGCAGTTACACCGGGACTAGCGGGAATATGGCCCCCCTCTCCTACGAGCAGTACTTC.